This TCR beta chain was identified in a study of cytomegalovirus exposure and HLA in healthy donors. Findings of the study overall: Later analysis revealed greater clonal expansion in HLA-associated TCR beta chains than in equally common others. DRB1 showed the most TCR associations and HLA-C the fewest in a later analysis, as rates varied by HLA locus. Investigators reported more than 150 TCR beta chains as tied to cytomegalovirus.

With respect to this clone: The antigen is unknown.

Primers for the PCR totalled 60 Vbeta and 13 Jbeta. Using immunoSEQ multiplex PCR, the repertoire was profiled, and TCRdb retains in-frame clones only, with some absent. Here the sample table reports 60,000 to 90,000 clones. The CDR3 is 14 amino acids. Trimming took 4 bases from V and 9 from J, leaving 16 bases between them. Germline V CDR1 and CDR2: LNHDA, SQIVND (reference sequence). Donors counted as nominally healthy when sampled, yet unrecorded immune exposures were likely. Sequencing was carried out using PBMCs. This chain joins TRBV19 and TRBJ2-1, with D tentatively TRBD1 (6 bases). The receptor's source is a woman aged 35 to 49 in good health and CMV-seropositive. DNA for the CDR3: TGTGCCAGTAGTACGCCATTCCAGGGGAGTGAGCAGTTCTTC. It specifies CASSTPFQGSEQFF.